The source of this TCR beta chain is a study of shared clonotypes between healthy human individuals. None of the donors, who were healthy HIV-negative adults, had recently had acute infections or vaccinations. V shed 10 bases, J shed 2 bases, and the junction held 7 bases outside the gene matches. CDR1 MNHEY and CDR2 SVGAGI come from the germline V gene. CDR3 length equals 14 residues. The method was immunoSEQ multiplex PCR; TCRdb's version includes in-frame clones alone and lacks a portion of them. The data contain about 2.3 million clones, roughly 92% of them singletons. This receptor was taken from a man in his late teens or twenties in good health. Some clones in this sample may be carry-over from other donors' samples. Sample: naive CD4+ T cells from PBMCs. Subset denoted: CD45RA+ positively selected. The chain has TRBV6-5 and TRBJ1-5; TRBD1 aligns across 8 bases. CDR3 sequence: CATKQGVGNQPQHF. The CDR3 bases are TGTGCCACCAAACAGGGGGTGGGCAATCAGCCCCAGCATTTT.